What follows are 10 T cell receptor beta chains derived from one specimen sequenced in a study of tissue T cells after allogeneic stem cell transplantation. Repertoires were generated with immunoSEQ multiplex PCR, while TCRdb's copy carries only in-frame clones and drops some. Among approximately 17,000 clones listed, about 70% were seen once. The sequenced sample was spleen. Receptors were obtained from a female BALB/c mouse in good health. For the strain, the MHC haplotype given is H2-d.

Details on this clone: Genes and germline come from the mouse. Read coverage stops 1 residue before the CDR3 terminus; the germline J gene supplies the remainder. The rearrangement joins TRBV13-2 to TRBJ2-4; D is perhaps TRBD1 (7 bases). The ends were cut back, 1 base at V and 1 base at J, with 16 bases in the middle. CDR1 is NNHNN, CDR2 SYGAGS, per germline (reference sequence). The CDR3 is 17 amino acids. The CDR3 is CASGDMGGGGGQNTLYF. The DNA read from the CDR3 is TGTGCCAGCGGTGATATGGGAGGGGGCGGGGGTCAAAACACCTTGTAC.

This clone was detected only a few times. Mouse gene names apply. The CDR3 end lies 1 residue beyond the end of the read and is filled in from the germline J gene. The chain links TRBV3 to TRBJ2-7; tentative D call: TRBD1 (5 bases). V lost 1 base, J lost 4 bases, and 8 bases lay in between. The length of the CDR3 is 13 residues. CDR1 and CDR2 (germline): SNHLY, FYNGKV (reference sequence). CDR3 DNA, as far as it was read: TGTGCCAGCAGCTTAGGGACACCATATGAACAGTAC. As protein: CASSLGTPYEQY. The full CDR3 protein reads CASSLGTPYEQYF.

In regard to this clone: Mouse gene names and germline throughout. The CDR3 end lies 1 residue beyond the end of the read and is filled in from the germline J gene. The rearrangement links TRBV4 to TRBJ1-2; no definite D call. The V gene's germline CDR1 is LGHDT and CDR2 YNNKQL (reference sequence). The CDR3 extends over 13 amino acids. V lost 5 bases and J lost 0, with 7 bases in between. The DNA read from the CDR3 is TGTGCCAGCAGCCTCAATGCAAACTCCGACTACACC. Its protein is CASSLNANSDYT. In full, the CDR3 reads CASSLNANSDYTF.

Note on this clone: The genes and germline here are from mouse. The chain's CDR3 is CASGRTGEGAEQFF. Incomplete CDR3 DNA: TGTGCCAGCGGTCGGACAGGGGAAGGTGCTGAGCAGTTC. The chain uses TRBV13-2 and TRBJ2-1; 9 bases line up with TRBD1. Sequencing ends 1 residue short of the CDR3 end; the germline J gene provides the rest. With 4 bases clipped from V and 6 bases from J, the junction kept 5 bases outside the gene matches. The germline V gene has CDR1 NNHNN and CDR2 SYGAGS (reference sequence). This CDR3 has 14 residues.

For this clone: Gene names and germline match the mouse. The sequence runs out 1 residue before the end of the CDR3; the remainder is reconstructed from the germline J gene. The rearrangement uses TRBV13-2 and TRBJ2-1; D ambiguous. CDR1 and CDR2 from the germline V gene are NNHNN and SYGAGS (reference sequence). This CDR3 comprises 11 residues. Trimming removed 7 bases at V and 1 base at J, with 3 bases between. The CDR3 bases that were read are TGTGCCAGCTCAAACTATGCTGAGCAGTTC. It encodes CASSNYAEQF. The whole CDR3 region reads CASSNYAEQFF.

A note on this clone: The germline and genes are mouse ones. The sequenced fragment ends 1 residue before the CDR3 boundary, so the rest is inferred from the germline J gene. This sequence joins TRBV19 and TRBJ2-1; TRBD1 or TRBD2 may be the D gene (5 bases each). Per germline, CDR1 FNHDT and CDR2 SITEND (reference sequence). The CDR3 is 14 amino acids. Trimming stripped 2 bases from V and 1 base from J, with 7 bases between. This CDR3 reads CASSIRGNYAEQFF. The CDR3 DNA, read in part, is TGTGCCAGCAGTATCCGGGGGAACTATGCTGAGCAGTTC. The whole variable domain, filled in from reference TRBV19 and TRBJ2-1, reads GGIITQTPKFLIGQEGQKLTLKCQQNFNHDTMYWYRQDSGKGLRLIYYSITENDLQKGDLSEGYDASREKKSSFSLTVTSAQKNEMAVFLCASSIRGNYAEQFFGPGTRLTVL.

With regard to this clone: These gene names are mouse names. Read data end 1 residue before the CDR3 end; the end is taken from the germline J gene. The gene calls are TRBV13-1 and TRBJ1-1, with D tentatively TRBD1 (5 bases). CDR1 NSHNY and CDR2 SYGAGN come from the germline V gene. The CDR3 has 14 residues. V lost 0 bases, J lost 1 base, and 7 bases lay in between. The CDR3 spells CASSDAQGNTEVFF. The sequenced CDR3 bases are TGTGCCAGCAGTGATGCCCAGGGGAACACAGAAGTCTTC.

Turning to this clone: Germline and genes here are mouse. The DNA ends 1 residue before the CDR3 does, and the rest of the CDR3 is filled in from the germline J gene. V is TRBV19 and J is TRBJ1-1; D is unclear. CDR3 length: 13 residues. Germline V CDR1 and CDR2: FNHDT, SITEND (reference sequence). The V gene lost 0 bases and the J gene lost 0 bases, with 3 bases spanning the gap. The DNA read from the CDR3 is TGTGCCAGCAGTATAGGGACAAACACAGAAGTCTTC. Its protein is CASSIGTNTEVF. The complete CDR3 protein is CASSIGTNTEVFF.

Comment on this clone: Genes and germline come from the mouse. The CDR3 end lies 1 residue beyond the end of the read and is filled in from the germline J gene. This rearrangement joins TRBV20 to TRBJ1-1; D is perhaps TRBD1 (5 bases). CDR1 GFQATS and CDR2 STVNSAI come from the germline V gene. Trimming shortened V by 7 bases and J by 1 base, and 13 bases separated the two germline ends. The CDR3 loop spans 13 amino acids. The CDR3 DNA, read in part, is TGTGGTGTTCAGGGAGGAGGGAACACAGAAGTCTTC. It yields the protein CGVQGGGNTEVF. The full CDR3 protein is CGVQGGGNTEVFF.

With respect to this clone: Mouse names are used for the genes. The sequenced fragment ends 1 residue before the CDR3 boundary, so the rest is inferred from the germline J gene. The chain combines TRBV13-2 with TRBJ1-4, with 7 positions matching TRBD1. Trimming removed 2 bases from V and 7 bases from J; junction bases left unmatched: 2. This CDR3 comprises 13 residues. In germline, CDR1 is NNHNN, CDR2 SYGAGS (reference sequence). CDR3 DNA (partial): TGTGCCAGCGGTGAGGGACAGAGCGAAAGATTATTT. Amino acids: CASGEGQSERLF. The entire CDR3 reads CASGEGQSERLFF.